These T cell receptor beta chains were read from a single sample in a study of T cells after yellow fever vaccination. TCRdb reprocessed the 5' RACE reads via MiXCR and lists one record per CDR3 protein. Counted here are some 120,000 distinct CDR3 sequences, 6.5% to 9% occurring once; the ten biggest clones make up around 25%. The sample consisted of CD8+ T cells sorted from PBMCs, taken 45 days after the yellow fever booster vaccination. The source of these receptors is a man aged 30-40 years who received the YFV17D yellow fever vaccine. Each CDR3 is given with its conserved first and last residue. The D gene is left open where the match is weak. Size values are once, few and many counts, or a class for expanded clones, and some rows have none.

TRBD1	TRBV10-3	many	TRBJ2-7	TGTGCCATCAGTGAGTCCAGGGACAGGGCGGCCTACGAGCAGTACTTC	CAISESRDRAAYEQYF
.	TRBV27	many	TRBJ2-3	TGTGCCAGCAGTTTGGACGGTGGCCTGGTGGATACGCAGTATTTT	CASSLDGGLVDTQYF
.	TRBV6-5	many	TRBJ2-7	TGTGCCAGCAGTTACGGTGGCGAGAACTACGAGCAGTACTTC	CASSYGGENYEQYF
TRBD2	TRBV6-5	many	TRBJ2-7	TGTGCCAGCAGTTACGAGCCCACCAGCGGGAGAGAATACGAGCAGTACTTC	CASSYEPTSGREYEQYF
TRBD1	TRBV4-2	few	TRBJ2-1	TGTGCCAGCAGCCTTCAGGGACAGGGCTTAAGGGAGCAGGGCTACAATGAGCAGTTCTTC	CASSLQGQGLREQGYNEQFF
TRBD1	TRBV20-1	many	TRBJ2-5	TGCAGTGCTAGAGATGACGAGGACAGGGGCAATTGGAAACAAGAGACCCAGTACTTC	CSARDDEDRGNWKQETQYF
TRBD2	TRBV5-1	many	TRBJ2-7	TGCGCCAGCAGCTTCACTAGCGGGAGGGACTACGAGCAGTACTTC	CASSFTSGRDYEQYF
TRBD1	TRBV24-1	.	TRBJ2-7	TGTGGGGCCAGTGATTTGGGTTACACCACTCGGGGGACAGGGAAGACCTACGAGCAGTACTTC	CGASDLGYTTRGTGKTYEQYF
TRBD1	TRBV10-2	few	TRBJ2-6	TGCGCCAGCAGTGAGTTTGGGGACAGCGCTCTCGGGGCCAACGTCCTGACTTTC	CASSEFGDSALGANVLTF
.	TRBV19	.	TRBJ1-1	TGTGCCAGTAGAATAGGGCACACTGAAGCTTTCTTT	CASRIGHTEAFF
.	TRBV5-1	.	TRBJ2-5	TGCGCCAGCAGCTTTGATAGCAGCCCAGAGACCCAGTACTTC	CASSFDSSPETQYF
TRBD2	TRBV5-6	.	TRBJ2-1	TGTGCCAGCGGTTTTCCCGGGACTAGCCTCGTTGAGCAGTTCTTC	CASGFPGTSLVEQFF
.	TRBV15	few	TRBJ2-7	TGTGCCACCAGCACTCGGATGACCTACGAGCAGTACTTC	CATSTRMTYEQYF
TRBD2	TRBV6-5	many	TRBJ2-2	TGTGCCAGCAGTTATGATCCTAGCGGGGTTCAAGGCGGGGAGCTGTTTTTT	CASSYDPSGVQGGELFF
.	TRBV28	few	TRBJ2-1	TGTGCCAGCACCGGGATCGGGCCCAACAATGAGCAGTTCTTC	CASTGIGPNNEQFF
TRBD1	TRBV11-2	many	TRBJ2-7	TGTGCCAGCAGCCAGGGCCAGGGGGCTTTCTACGAGCAGTACTTC	CASSQGQGAFYEQYF
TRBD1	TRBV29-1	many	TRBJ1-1	TGCAGCGTTCGACAGGGTGAAGCTTTCTTT	CSVRQGEAFF
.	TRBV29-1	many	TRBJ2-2	TGCAGCGTGTATACAGGGCACACCGGGGAGCTGTTTTTT	CSVYTGHTGELFF
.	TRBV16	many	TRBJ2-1	TGTGCCAGCATCTTCCGGGACAAATACAATGAGCAGTTCTTC	CASIFRDKYNEQFF
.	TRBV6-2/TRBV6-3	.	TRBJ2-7	TGTGCCAGCGGGGTGTACGAGCAGTACTTC	CASGVYEQYF
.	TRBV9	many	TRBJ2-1	TGTGCCAGCAGCGTAGGGGGGGACATCCTCTACAATGAGCAGTTCTTC	CASSVGGDILYNEQFF
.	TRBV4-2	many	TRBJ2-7	TGTGCCAGCAGCCAAGAGGACAGTAATTTCTACGAGCAGTACTTC	CASSQEDSNFYEQYF